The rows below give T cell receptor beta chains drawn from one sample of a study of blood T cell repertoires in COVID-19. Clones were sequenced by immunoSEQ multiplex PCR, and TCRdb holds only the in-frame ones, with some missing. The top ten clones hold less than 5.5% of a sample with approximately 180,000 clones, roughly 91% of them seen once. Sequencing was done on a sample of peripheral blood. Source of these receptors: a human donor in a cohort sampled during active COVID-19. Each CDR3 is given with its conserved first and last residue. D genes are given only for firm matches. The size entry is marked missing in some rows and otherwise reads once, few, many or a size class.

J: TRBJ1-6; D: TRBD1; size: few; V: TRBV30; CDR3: CAWGAGQVVSPLHF; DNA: TGTGCCTGGGGGGCAGGACAGGTGGTATCACCCCTCCACTTT
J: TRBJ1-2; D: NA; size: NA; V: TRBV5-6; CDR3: CASSFMGQHGYTF; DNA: TGTGCCAGCAGCTTTATGGGCCAGCATGGCTACACCTTC
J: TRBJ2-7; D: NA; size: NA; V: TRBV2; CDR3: CASSVDRSSSYEQYF; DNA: TGTGCCAGCAGTGTTGACAGGTCTTCCTCCTACGAGCAGTACTTC
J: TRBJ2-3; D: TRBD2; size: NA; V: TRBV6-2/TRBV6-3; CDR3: CASSSPRTSGRGTQYF; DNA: TGTGCCAGCAGTAGCCCCCGGACTAGCGGGAGAGGTACGCAGTATTTT
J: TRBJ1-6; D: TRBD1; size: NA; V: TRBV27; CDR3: CASRRQGAVSNSPLHF; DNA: TGTGCCAGCAGGAGACAGGGGGCGGTGAGTAATTCACCCCTCCACTTT
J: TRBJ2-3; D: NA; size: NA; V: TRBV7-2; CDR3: CASSLGKGSDTQYF; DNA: TGTGCCAGCAGCTTAGGCAAAGGGAGCGATACGCAGTATTTT
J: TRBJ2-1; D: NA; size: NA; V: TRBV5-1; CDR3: CASSYGARPSVNEQFF; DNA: TGCGCCAGCAGTTATGGAGCCCGCCCCTCGGTCAATGAGCAGTTCTTC
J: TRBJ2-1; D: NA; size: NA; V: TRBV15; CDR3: CATSRDLREDNEQFF; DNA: TGTGCCACCAGCAGAGATTTGAGGGAGGACAATGAGCAGTTCTTC
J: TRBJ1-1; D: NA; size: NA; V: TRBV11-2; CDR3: CASSPLVLGNTEAFF; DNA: TGTGCCAGCAGCCCTCTAGTCTTAGGGAACACTGAAGCTTTCTTT
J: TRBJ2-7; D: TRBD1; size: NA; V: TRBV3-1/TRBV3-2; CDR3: CASSQAPAGGVYEQYF; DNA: TGTGCCAGCAGCCAAGCCCCGGCAGGGGGCGTCTACGAGCAGTACTTC
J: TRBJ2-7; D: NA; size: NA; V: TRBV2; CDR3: CASASEGRVTEQYF; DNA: TGTGCCAGCGCCTCGGAGGGTCGAGTCACCGAGCAGTACTTC
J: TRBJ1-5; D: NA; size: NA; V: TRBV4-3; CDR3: CASSQDLRSNQPQHF; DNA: TGCGCCAGCAGCCAAGATCTTAGAAGCAATCAGCCCCAGCATTTT
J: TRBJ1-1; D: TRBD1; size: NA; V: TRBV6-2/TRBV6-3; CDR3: CASSTGVAEAFF; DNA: TGTGCCAGCAGTACAGGGGTCGCTGAAGCTTTCTTT
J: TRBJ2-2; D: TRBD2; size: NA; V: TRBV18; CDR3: CASSPAGVRTGELFF; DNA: TGTGCCAGCTCACCTGCGGGAGTGAGAACCGGGGAGCTGTTTTTT
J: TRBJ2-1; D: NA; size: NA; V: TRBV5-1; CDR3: CASSLMANYNEQFF; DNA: TGCGCCAGCAGCTTGATGGCAAACTACAATGAGCAGTTCTTC
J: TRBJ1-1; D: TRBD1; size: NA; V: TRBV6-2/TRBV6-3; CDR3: CASSYPQGLSRTEAFF; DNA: TGTGCCAGCAGTTACCCACAGGGGTTGAGCAGGACTGAAGCTTTCTTT
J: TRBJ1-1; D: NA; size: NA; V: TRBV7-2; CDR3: CASSLAKGLGTEAFF; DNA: TGTGCCAGCAGCTTAGCGAAAGGACTGGGCACTGAAGCTTTCTTT
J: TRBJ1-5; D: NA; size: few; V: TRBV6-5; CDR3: CASSLNREGNQPQHF; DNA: TGTGCCAGCAGTCTTAACAGGGAGGGGAATCAGCCCCAGCATTTT
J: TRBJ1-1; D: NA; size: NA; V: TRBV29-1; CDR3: CSAGGADTEAFF; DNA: TGCAGCGCTGGCGGGGCAGACACTGAAGCTTTCTTT
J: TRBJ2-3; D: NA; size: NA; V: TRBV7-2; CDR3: CASSSTDTQYF; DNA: TGTGCATCAAGCAGCACAGATACGCAGTATTTT
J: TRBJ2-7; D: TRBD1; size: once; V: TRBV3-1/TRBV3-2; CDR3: CASSQTGAPYEQYF; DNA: TGTGCCAGCAGCCAGACAGGGGCGCCCTACGAGCAGTACTTC
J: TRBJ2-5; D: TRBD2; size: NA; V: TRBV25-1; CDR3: CASSGGLAGEETQYF; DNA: TGTGCCAGCAGTGGGGGACTAGCGGGAGAGGAGACCCAGTACTTC
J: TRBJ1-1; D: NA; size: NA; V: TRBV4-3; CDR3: CASSQAEQDTEAFF; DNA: TGCGCCAGCAGCCAAGCAGAACAGGACACTGAAGCTTTCTTT
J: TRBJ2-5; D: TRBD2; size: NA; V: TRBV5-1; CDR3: CASSFGTSAGRETQYF; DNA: TGCGCCAGCAGCTTTGGGACTAGCGCCGGGCGGGAGACCCAGTACTTC
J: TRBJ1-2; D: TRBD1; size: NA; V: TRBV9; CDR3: CASSPRTGFGYTF; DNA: TGTGCCAGCAGCCCACGGACAGGGTTCGGCTACACCTTC
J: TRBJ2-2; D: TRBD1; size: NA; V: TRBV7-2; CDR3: CASRLGQGYTGELFF; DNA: TGTGCCAGCAGGTTGGGACAGGGTTACACCGGGGAGCTGTTTTTT
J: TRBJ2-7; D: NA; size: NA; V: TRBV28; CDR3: CASSLGQRVTEQYF; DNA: TGTGCCAGCAGCCTAGGACAAAGGGTCACCGAGCAGTACTTC
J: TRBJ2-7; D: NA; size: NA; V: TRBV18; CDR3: CASSPLLDEQYF; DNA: TGTGCCAGCTCACCACTCCTCGACGAGCAGTACTTC
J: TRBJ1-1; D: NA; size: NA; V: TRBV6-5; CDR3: CASSRQTGNTEAFF; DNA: TGTGCCAGCAGTAGGCAGACTGGGAACACTGAAGCTTTCTTT
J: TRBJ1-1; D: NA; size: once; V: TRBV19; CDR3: CASSILPGGEAFF; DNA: TGTGCCAGTAGTATACTCCCGGGGGGTGAAGCTTTCTTT
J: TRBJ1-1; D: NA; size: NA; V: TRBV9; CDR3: CASSVAGLNTEAFF; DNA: TGTGCCAGCAGCGTAGCAGGGCTAAACACTGAAGCTTTCTTT
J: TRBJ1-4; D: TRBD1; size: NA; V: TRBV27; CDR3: CASSVTGGYEKLFF; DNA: TGTGCCAGCAGTGTTACAGGGGGTTATGAAAAACTGTTTTTT
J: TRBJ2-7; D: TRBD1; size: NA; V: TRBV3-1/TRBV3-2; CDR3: CASSQELLDRGLSEQYF; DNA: TGTGCCAGCAGCCAAGAGTTGCTGGACAGGGGCTTGAGCGAGCAGTACTTC
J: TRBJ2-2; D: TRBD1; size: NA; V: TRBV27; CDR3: CASSRDRDPKGNTGELFF; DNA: TGTGCCAGCAGCCGGGACAGGGATCCAAAAGGGAACACCGGGGAGCTGTTTTTT
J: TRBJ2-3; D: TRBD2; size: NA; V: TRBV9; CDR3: CASSVGRAGMNTDTQYF; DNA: TGTGCCAGCAGCGTAGGTCGAGCGGGAATGAACACAGATACGCAGTATTTT
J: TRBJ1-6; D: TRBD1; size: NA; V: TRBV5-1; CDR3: CASSSGTVNSPLHF; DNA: TGCGCCAGCAGTTCCGGGACAGTGAATTCACCCCTCCACTTT
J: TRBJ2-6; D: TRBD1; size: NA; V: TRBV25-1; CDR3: CASGGQAASGANVLTF; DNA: TGTGCCAGCGGGGGACAGGCCGCTTCAGGGGCCAACGTCCTGACTTTC
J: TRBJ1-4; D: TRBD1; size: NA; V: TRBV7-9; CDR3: CASSLPRTGGREKLFF; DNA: TGTGCCAGCAGCTTACCCCGGACAGGGGGCCGTGAAAAACTGTTTTTT
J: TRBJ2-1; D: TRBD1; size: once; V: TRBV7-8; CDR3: CASSPRDRGLDEQFF; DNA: TGTGCCAGCAGCCCGCGGGACAGGGGTTTGGATGAGCAGTTCTTC
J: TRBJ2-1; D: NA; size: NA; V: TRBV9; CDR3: CASSVASEQNEQFF; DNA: TGTGCCAGCAGCGTAGCTAGCGAACAAAATGAGCAGTTCTTC
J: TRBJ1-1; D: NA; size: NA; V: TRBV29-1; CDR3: CSVGTATEAFF; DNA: TGCAGCGTTGGTACAGCCACTGAAGCTTTCTTT
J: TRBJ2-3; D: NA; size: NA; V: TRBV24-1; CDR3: CATAPGGTDTQYF; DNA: TGTGCCACCGCCCCCGGGGGCACAGATACGCAGTATTTT
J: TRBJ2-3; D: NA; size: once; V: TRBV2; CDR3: CASKRLASTDTQYF; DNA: TGTGCCAGCAAGCGGCTAGCGAGCACGGATACGCAGTATTTT
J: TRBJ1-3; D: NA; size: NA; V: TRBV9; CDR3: CASSVEWEASSGNTIYF; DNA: TGTGCCAGCAGCGTAGAGTGGGAGGCCTCCTCTGGAAACACCATATATTTT
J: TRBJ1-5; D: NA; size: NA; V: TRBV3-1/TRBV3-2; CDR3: CASSQSSGGNQPQHF; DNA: TGTGCCAGCAGCCAGAGTTCGGGGGGCAATCAGCCCCAGCATTTT
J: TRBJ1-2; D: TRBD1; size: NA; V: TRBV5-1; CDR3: CASSGGTVPASYGYTF; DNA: TGCGCCAGCAGCGGGGGGACAGTGCCCGCAAGCTATGGCTACACCTTC
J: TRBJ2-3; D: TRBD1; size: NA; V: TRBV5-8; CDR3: CASSLGDRGVADTQYF; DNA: TGTGCCAGCAGCTTGGGGGACAGGGGGGTAGCAGATACGCAGTATTTT
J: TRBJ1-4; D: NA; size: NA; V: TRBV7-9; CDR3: CASSLSQGGREKLFF; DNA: TGTGCCAGCAGCCTCAGCCAGGGAGGGCGGGAAAAACTGTTTTTT
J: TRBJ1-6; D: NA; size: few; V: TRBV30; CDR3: CAWSVQGPPHNSPLHF; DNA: TGTGCCTGGAGTGTCCAGGGCCCTCCTCATAATTCACCCCTCCACTTT
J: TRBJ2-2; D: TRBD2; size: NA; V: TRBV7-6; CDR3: CASSLQSGRAAGELFF; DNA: TGTGCCAGCAGCTTACAAAGCGGGAGGGCGGCTGGGGAGCTGTTTTTT
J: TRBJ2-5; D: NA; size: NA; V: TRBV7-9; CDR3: CASSYPGAWETQYF; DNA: TGTGCCAGCAGCTATCCGGGAGCGTGGGAGACCCAGTACTTC
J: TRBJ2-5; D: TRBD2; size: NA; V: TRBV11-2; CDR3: CASSSTSGVWETQYF; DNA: TGTGCCAGCAGCTCGACTAGCGGGGTTTGGGAGACCCAGTACTTC
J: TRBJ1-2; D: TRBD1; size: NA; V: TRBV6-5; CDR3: CASSRGQGVTGYTF; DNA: TGTGCCAGCAGTCGGGGACAGGGGGTAACTGGCTACACCTTC
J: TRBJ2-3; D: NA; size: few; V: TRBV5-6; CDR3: CASSSGTDTQYF; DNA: TGTGCCAGCAGCTCCGGGACAGATACGCAGTATTTT
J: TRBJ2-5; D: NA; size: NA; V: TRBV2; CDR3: CASSRLQTQYF; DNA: TGTGCCAGCAGTCGGTTGCAGACCCAGTACTTC
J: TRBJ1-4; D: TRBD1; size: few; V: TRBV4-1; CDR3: CASSQVQGSEKLFF; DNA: TGCGCCAGCAGCCAGGTACAGGGGTCTGAAAAACTGTTTTTT
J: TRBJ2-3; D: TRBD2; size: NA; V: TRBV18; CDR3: CASSPGTRDTQYF; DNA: TGTGCCAGCTCACCAGGGACTAGGGATACGCAGTATTTT
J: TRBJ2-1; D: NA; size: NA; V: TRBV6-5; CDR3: CASSRDFDSYNEQFF; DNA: TGTGCCAGCAGCCGGGACTTCGACTCCTACAATGAGCAGTTCTTC